Shown below are 29 T cell receptor beta chains from a single sample sequenced in a study of technical replicates of blood from four donors. Clones were read by immunoSEQ multiplex PCR, and TCRdb kept only the in-frame ones, dropping some. The profile covers approximately 76,000 clones, with around 97% appearing a single time and over 0.15% taken by the ten largest. The sample comprised T cells isolated from PBMCs. These receptors all stem from a human donor in good health.

The chain couples TRBV5-1 to TRBJ1-2; D might be TRBD1 (6 bases). The CDR3 sequence is 13 residues long. With 0 bases removed from V and 6 bases from J, the gap between germline ends came to 9 bases. Germline-derived CDR1 and CDR2 are SGHRS and YFSETQ. As DNA, the CDR3 is TGCGCCAGCAGCTTGGACAGGGCCGATGGCTACACCTTC. Translated: CASSLDRADGYTF.

This clone was seen a handful of times. The V call is TRBV28, the J call TRBJ2-5; TRBD2 aligns across 9 bases. With V trimmed by 5 bases and J by 2 bases, 3 bases remained unmatched. The CDR3 consists of 14 residues. Germline V gives CDR1 MDHEN, CDR2 SYDVKM. The CDR3 region has the DNA TGTGCCAGCAGTGCGGGAGGGTCACAAGAGACCCAGTACTTC. Residues: CASSAGGSQETQYF. Supplemented by reference TRBV28 and TRBJ2-5, the full variable domain reads DVKVTQSSRYLVKRTGEKVFLECVQDMDHENMFWYRQDPGLGLRLIYFSYDVKMKEKGDIPEGYSVSREKKERFSLILESASTNQTSMYLCASSAGGSQETQYFGPGTRLLVL.

The chain recombines TRBV30 with TRBJ1-5; D gene uncertain. The CDR3 runs 15 residues. V was pared by 0 bases and J by 3 bases, with 12 bases between. The germline V gene encodes CDR1 GTSNPN and CDR2 SVGIG (reference sequence). The CDR3 region has the DNA TGTGCCTGGAGTGTACAGAGGGTGTCCAATCAGCCCCAGCATTTT. Translation: CAWSVQRVSNQPQHF.

The chain recombines TRBV9 with TRBJ1-1, with a tentative D call TRBD1 (6 bases). Deletions cut 7 bases from V and 0 bases from J, with 13 bases between. CDR3 length: 14 amino acids. Germline V gene data show CDR1 as SGDLS and CDR2 as YYNGEE. For the CDR3, the DNA is TGTGCCAGCGCACCTACAGGGATGAACACTGAAGCTTTCTTT. Translating gives CASAPTGMNTEAFF.

The CDR3 nucleotides read TGTGCCAGCACTCAGGGACTAGCGGGAGATAAACAAGAGACCCAGTACTTC. Amino acids: CASTQGLAGDKQETQYF. V gene TRBV5-4 combines with J gene TRBJ2-5; 14 bases are a match to TRBD2. Per germline, CDR1 SGHNT and CDR2 YYREEE (reference sequence). The CDR3 totals 17 residues. With 6 bases clipped from V and 2 bases from J, the junction kept 9 bases outside the gene matches.

This chain joins TRBV7-6 and TRBJ1-1, with a tentative D call TRBD1 (5 bases). Per germline, CDR1 SGHVS and CDR2 FNYEAQ. V was trimmed by 5 bases and J by 3 bases, leaving 13 bases between them. This CDR3 is 14 amino acids long. The CDR3 here is CASSTQGVDTEAFF. CDR3 bases: TGTGCCAGCAGCACACAAGGGGTTGACACTGAAGCTTTCTTT.

The chain carries TRBV6-6 and TRBJ2-3, with D tentatively TRBD2 (7 bases). The V gene lost 8 bases and the J gene lost 3 bases, with 21 bases spanning the gap. The CDR3 has 16 amino acids. CDR1 and CDR2 (germline): MNHNY, SVGAGI (reference sequence). This chain's CDR3 is CASSEGGARMTDTQYF. CDR3 DNA sequence: TGTGCCAGCTCTGAAGGGGGGGCTCGGATGACAGATACGCAGTATTTT.

In DNA, the CDR3 is TGTGCCAGCAGCTTTAGGCGGGACGTTCCCCCAGATACGCAGTATTTT. This sequence encodes CASSFRRDVPPDTQYF. V gene TRBV7-8 combines with J gene TRBJ2-3, with a tentative D call TRBD2 (6 bases). V shed 3 bases and J shed 4 bases, with 17 bases lying between them. Germline V gene sequence: CDR1 SGHVS, CDR2 FQNEAQ. CDR3 length: 16 amino acids.

The genes are TRBV7-3 and TRBJ1-1; D unresolved. Germline V gene data show CDR1 as SGHTA and CDR2 as FQGTGA. The CDR3 is 13 amino acids. V lost 0 bases to trimming and J lost 0 bases, with 2 bases between them. The CDR3 region has the DNA TGTGCCAGCAGCTTAACCTTGAACACTGAAGCTTTCTTT. Translated, it gives CASSLTLNTEAFF. Combining the CDR3 with reference TRBV7-3 and TRBJ1-1 gives the whole variable domain GAGVSQTPSNKVTEKGKYVELRCDPISGHTALYWYRQSLGQGPEFLIYFQGTGAADDSGLPNDRFFAVRPEGSVSTLKIQRTERGDSAVYLCASSLTLNTEAFFGQGTRLTVV.

DNA for the CDR3: TGTGCCAGCAGGACCGACTACCTTCCTCCGGGACAGGGATCGGACGAGCAGTACTTC. Protein sequence: CASRTDYLPPGQGSDEQYF. V gene TRBV27 combines with J gene TRBJ2-7, with TRBD1 matching 9 bases. The germline CDR1 and CDR2 sequences are MNHEY and SMNVEV (reference sequence). This CDR3 contains 19 residues. Germline trimming cut 6 bases from V and 5 bases from J; bases unmatched to any gene: 23.

The rearrangement links TRBV19 to TRBJ1-6, with D perhaps TRBD1 (5 bases). From germline, CDR1 is LNHDA and CDR2 SQIVND (reference sequence). Trimming pared 3 bases from V and 11 bases from J, leaving 14 bases between. The CDR3 runs to 14 residues. The CDR3 DNA is TGTGCCAGTAGTATTCAGGGTAGTGAGACACCCCTCCACTTT. The encoded protein is CASSIQGSETPLHF.

This sequence joins TRBV7-2 and TRBJ1-2, with 7 bases fitting TRBD1. After removal of 1 base from V and 5 bases from J, the junction contained 10 bases not matched to a gene. The germline gives CDR1 SGHTA, CDR2 FQGNSA. This CDR3 is 16 amino acids long. DNA of the CDR3: TGTGCCAGCAGCTTAGGCGTCAGGGGGATTTGGTATGGCTACACCTTC. Translating it yields CASSLGVRGIWYGYTF.

V usage is TRBV15 and J usage is TRBJ2-5; 12 positions match TRBD2. V lost 3 bases and J lost 5; bases outside the gene matches: 4. Germline-derived CDR1 and CDR2 are LNHNV and YYDKDF (reference sequence). The CDR3 extends over 15 amino acids. CDR3 loop: CATSRTSGSGETQYF. DNA of the CDR3: TGTGCCACCAGCAGGACTAGCGGGAGTGGGGAGACCCAGTACTTC.

The V and J genes are TRBV11-2 and TRBJ2-7; D uncertain. Germline-derived CDR1 and CDR2 are SGHAT and FQNNGV. This CDR3 comprises 12 residues. V lost 5 bases to trimming and J lost 3 bases, with 8 bases between them. In DNA form, the CDR3 reads TGTGCCAGCAGCCCCACTGGCTACGAGCAGTACTTC. Translating gives CASSPTGYEQYF. Variable domain in full (rest from reference TRBV11-2 and TRBJ2-7): EAGVAQSPRYKIIEKRQSVAFWCNPISGHATLYWYQQILGQGPKLLIQFQNNGVVDDSQLPKDRFSAERLKGVDSTLKIQPAKLEDSAVYLCASSPTGYEQYFGPGTRLTVT.

V is TRBV7-8 and J is TRBJ2-5; 7 bases agree with TRBD1. Trimming at V came to 5 bases and at J to 5 bases, leaving 8 bases not matched to a gene. The CDR3 runs 14 residues. Germline CDR1 reads SGHVS; CDR2 reads FQNEAQ. CDR3: CASSTTGERETQYF. In DNA, the CDR3 is TGTGCCAGCAGCACCACAGGGGAGCGGGAGACCCAGTACTTC.

The rearrangement uses TRBV7-9 and TRBJ2-1; the D gene is possibly TRBD1 (7 bases). This CDR3 has 15 amino acids. The germline gives CDR1 SEHNR, CDR2 FQNEAQ (reference sequence). Trimming removed 3 bases at V and 4 bases at J, with 13 bases between. Here the CDR3 DNA reads TGTGCCAGCAGCTTGAAGGGGGCGGGGTACAATGAGCAGTTCTTC. Amino acids: CASSLKGAGYNEQFF.

This clone appeared a single time. The V and J genes are TRBV25-1 and TRBJ1-5; possible D gene TRBD1, 6 bases. V lost 1 base and J lost 7, with 11 bases in between. The CDR3 spans 14 residues. Germline CDR1 MGHDK, CDR2 SYGVNS. CDR3 in amino acids: CASSESGAKQPQHF. In DNA, the CDR3 is TGTGCCAGCAGTGAATCAGGGGCGAAGCAGCCCCAGCATTTT.

This chain joins TRBV2 and TRBJ2-5; possibly TRBD2 for D (5 bases). Germline V gives CDR1 SNHLY, CDR2 FYNNEI. The CDR3 runs 15 residues. Trimming took off 4 bases at V and 1 base at J, with 13 bases between the two ends. As DNA, the CDR3 is TGTGCCAGCAGTGGAATTGGAGGTCCCCAAGAGACCCAGTACTTC. This codes for CASSGIGGPQETQYF.

This clone was seen a single time. The V call is TRBV25-1, the J call TRBJ2-7, with D unresolved. The CDR3 consists of 11 residues. Trimming left V 6 bases short and J 6 bases short, with 9 bases between. Germline values: CDR1 MGHDK, CDR2 SYGVNS. The CDR3 nucleotides read TGTGCCAGCAGCCGAGGATCCGAGCAGTACTTC. This gives the protein CASSRGSEQYF.

Here the CDR3 DNA reads TGTGCCAGTAGTACTGGCGAAAAACTGTTTTTT. Encoded protein: CASSTGEKLFF. The chain couples TRBV19 to TRBJ1-4, with unresolved D. Deletions cut 4 bases from V and 8 bases from J, with 5 bases between. The germline V gene encodes CDR1 LNHDA and CDR2 SQIVND (reference sequence). The CDR3 length is 11 residues.

The V and J genes are TRBV5-1 and TRBJ2-2; 14 bases match TRBD2. V dropped 4 bases and J dropped 6; count of bases not matched to a gene: 8. The CDR3 totals 17 residues. Per the germline V gene, CDR1 is SGHRS and CDR2 is YFSETQ. The CDR3 region has the DNA TGCGCCAGCAGCACCCGACTAGCGGGGGGGTCTTCCGGGGAGCTGTTTTTT. Encoded protein: CASSTRLAGGSSGELFF.

The J gene is TRBJ2-3, the V gene TRBV29-1; D call uncertain. The CDR3 spans 13 residues. V was shortened by 4 bases and J by 4 bases, with 12 bases between the two germline ends. CDR1 is SQVTM and CDR2 is ANQGSEA in the germline V gene. CDR3 nucleotide sequence: TGCAGCGTTGGGGCCTCCATGGCAGATACGCAGTATTTT. As protein: CSVGASMADTQYF.

The chain employs TRBV5-1 and TRBJ2-3; tentative D call: TRBD2 (5 bases). This CDR3 has 15 amino acids. Trimming removed 0 bases from V and 2 bases from J, with 10 bases in between. Germline V CDR1 and CDR2: SGHRS, YFSETQ. The CDR3: CASSLGLAPTDTQYF. CDR3 DNA sequence: TGCGCCAGCAGCTTGGGCCTAGCTCCCACAGATACGCAGTATTTT.

The chain is built from TRBV14 and TRBJ1-3, with D maybe TRBD1 (5 bases). V gave up 0 bases and J gave up 5 bases, with 8 bases separating them. Germline V gene sequence: CDR1 SGHDN, CDR2 FVKESK. CDR3 size: 14 residues. This CDR3 reads CASSQEQGRNTIYF. The CDR3 nucleotides read TGTGCCAGCAGCCAAGAGCAGGGAAGAAACACCATATATTTT.

The chain employs TRBV10-3 and TRBJ1-1, with 8 bases aligning to TRBD1. From germline, CDR1 is ENHRY and CDR2 SYGVKD. V was clipped by 2 bases and J by 3 bases; unmatched bases: 5. This CDR3 has 15 residues. CDR3 protein: CAISEIGQGYTEAFF. The CDR3 DNA sequence: TGTGCCATCAGTGAGATAGGACAGGGATACACTGAAGCTTTCTTT.

The rearrangement joins TRBV14 to TRBJ2-3; TRBD2 is a possible D gene (6 bases). The CDR3 is made up of 15 amino acids. The germline V and J ends were trimmed by 2 bases and 2 bases, with 11 bases remaining between them. Germline CDR1 is SGHDN and CDR2 is FVKESK. CDR3 DNA sequence: TGTGCCAGCAGCCAAAATAGCGGCTCCACAGATACGCAGTATTTT. It encodes CASSQNSGSTDTQYF.

This clone appeared a single time. The chain has TRBV5-1 and TRBJ2-1; possibly TRBD1 for D (5 bases). The length of the CDR3 is 18 residues. Germline CDR1 reads SGHRS; CDR2 reads YFSETQ. V was clipped by 3 bases and J by 5 bases, with 24 bases between them. CDR3 residues: CASSWGNSRTTPDNEQFF. The CDR3 DNA is TGCGCCAGCAGCTGGGGTAATTCGAGGACAACCCCGGACAATGAGCAGTTCTTC.

V gene TRBV11-2 combines with J gene TRBJ2-1, with TRBD2 identical over 12 bases. With 7 bases clipped from V and 8 bases from J, the junction kept 9 bases outside the gene matches. Germline V gives CDR1 SGHAT, CDR2 FQNNGV. This CDR3 comprises 15 residues. The CDR3 DNA follows: TGTGCCAGCACTGCACTAGCGGGAGGAGAGGATGAGCAGTTCTTC. Its protein product is CASTALAGGEDEQFF. Supplemented by reference TRBV11-2 and TRBJ2-1, the full variable domain reads EAGVAQSPRYKIIEKRQSVAFWCNPISGHATLYWYQQILGQGPKLLIQFQNNGVVDDSQLPKDRFSAERLKGVDSTLKIQPAKLEDSAVYLCASTALAGGEDEQFFGPGTRLTVL.

The chain combines TRBV28 with TRBJ1-3, with D perhaps TRBD1 (6 bases). Germline V gene lookup returns CDR1 MDHEN and CDR2 SYDVKM. The CDR3 runs 14 residues. V was shortened by 4 bases and J by 4 bases, with 11 bases between the two germline ends. The CDR3 coding sequence is TGTGCCAGCAGTTCAGGACAGCTGGGAAACACCATATATTTT. This codes for CASSSGQLGNTIYF.